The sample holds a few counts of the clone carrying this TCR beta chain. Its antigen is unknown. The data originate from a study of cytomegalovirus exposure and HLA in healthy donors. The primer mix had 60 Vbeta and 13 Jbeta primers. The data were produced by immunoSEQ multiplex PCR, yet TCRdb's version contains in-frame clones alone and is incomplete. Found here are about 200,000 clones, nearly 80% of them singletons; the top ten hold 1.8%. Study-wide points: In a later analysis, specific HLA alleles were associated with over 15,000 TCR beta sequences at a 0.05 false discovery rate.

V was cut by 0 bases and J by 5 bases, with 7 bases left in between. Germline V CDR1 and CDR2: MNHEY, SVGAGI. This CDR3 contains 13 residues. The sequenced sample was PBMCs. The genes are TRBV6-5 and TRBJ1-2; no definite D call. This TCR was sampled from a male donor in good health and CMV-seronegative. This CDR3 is CASSYSNSYGYTF. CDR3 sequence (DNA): TGTGCCAGCAGTTACTCGAACAGTTATGGCTACACCTTC.